This T cell receptor (beta chain) was captured by sequencing in a study of cytotoxic CD8 clonotypes in ibrutinib-treated CLL (dated by TCRdb to the early 2020s). About the study as a whole: The cohort had 11 relapsed/refractory and roughly 15 treatment-naive patients; some 17 were IGHV unmutated. Partial responses were observed in approximately 24 patients and complete responses in 2; after a median follow-up of around 64 months, remission was maintained in approximately 15 patients and progression was observed in approximately 12. Response samples were obtained after a median of around 11 months of treatment, with a range of roughly 6 to 36 months. On average, each sample had about 250,000 productive templates and around 100,000 productive rearrangements. Longitudinal samples were available for about 30% of the roughly 86 trial participants. Cryopreserved peripheral blood mononuclear cells were collected before treatment, at response, and at either disease progression or sustained remission. All remission and progressive disease samples were collected while patients were still receiving ibrutinib. General findings and caveats noted by the study authors: At baseline, clonality was higher than in age-matched healthy donors and showed a strong correlation with circulating CD8+ T-cell counts. Public clonotypes were found to be uncommon and were observed to contract or remain stable during treatment; the increase in clonality was shown to reflect expansion of private clonotypes at ibrutinib response. Clonality increased at ibrutinib response, stayed stable in sustained remission, and fell back toward baseline at progression. Sampling times were not matched between sustained-remission and progressing patients, and lymph node repertoires were not studied.

Notes on this clone: Its antigen is not yet known. No qualities accompany the bases; no much larger clone lies one base away.

This specimen's time point label, per the study, means: progressive disease on ibrutinib. For TCR beta library preparation, approximately 2.2 micrograms of genomic DNA were isolated from cryopreserved PBMCs. Longitudinal blood samples from CLL patients on ibrutinib monotherapy underwent high-throughput TCR beta sequencing. Patients were enrolled in a phase 2 open-label single-center ibrutinib monotherapy trial. The CDR3 sequence holds 16 residues, the cysteine and phenylalanine included. Solely the CDR3 DNA is kept, with 48 bases framed from the first base. Deletion took 0 bases off V and 2 bases off J, with a span of 11 bases between the germline ends. CDR1 and CDR2 were assigned from the germline V gene as SGHDN and FVKESK. Each clonotype received, on average, approximately 9.9x coverage in deep resolution sequencing performed on a MiSeq, where the target depth lay between 1 in 1 million and 1 in 200,000 T cells. TCR beta libraries were generated with the immunoSEQ hsTCRB Kit. Concerning the study's data processing: ImmunoSEQ Data Assistant and ImmunoSEQ Analyzer were used for data analysis, and V, D and J genes were assigned according to IMGT definitions. Clonality, with values ranging from 0 to 1, was calculated as one minus the normalized Shannon entropy of productive rearrangement frequencies. Only overrepresented clonotypes making up at least 0.05% of the repertoire of each patient were included in the public clonotype analysis. About a dozen repertoires from age-matched healthy donors, obtained from immuneACCESS, served as clonality controls. The table comes from immuneACCESS by way of TCRdb, which keeps in-frame sequences with V and J called. Part of the clones is missing from these tables; in studies checked, under half for an unresolved V gene and the rest for unknown reasons. Clone size and the V and J calls come from that table; the DNA yielded D and trimming. In all, the sample holds fewer than 300,000 clones, and roughly four fifths of those were seen once. The ten largest clones take up roughly 5% of the sample.

The V and J segments used are TRBV14 and TRBJ2-1; no D segment can be confidently identified. The input for sequencing was PBMCs, taken at disease progression, from a patient treated with ibrutinib. This sequence was found in a human donor with chronic lymphocytic leukemia. The nucleotide sequence is given as TGTGCCAGCAGCCAAGATAGGCGGAGACCCTACAATGAGCAGTTCTTC. It codes for CASSQDRRRPYNEQFF.